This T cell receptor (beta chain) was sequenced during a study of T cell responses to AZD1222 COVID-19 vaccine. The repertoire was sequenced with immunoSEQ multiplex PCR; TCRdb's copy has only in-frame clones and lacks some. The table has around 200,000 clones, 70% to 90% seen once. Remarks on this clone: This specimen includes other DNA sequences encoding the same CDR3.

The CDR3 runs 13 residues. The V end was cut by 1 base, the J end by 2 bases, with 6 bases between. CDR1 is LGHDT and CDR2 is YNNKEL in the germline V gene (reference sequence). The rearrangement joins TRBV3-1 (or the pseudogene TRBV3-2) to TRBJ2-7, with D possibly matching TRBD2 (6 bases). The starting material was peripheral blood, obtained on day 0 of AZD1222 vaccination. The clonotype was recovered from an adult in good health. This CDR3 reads CASSQGGAYEQYF. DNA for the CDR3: TGTGCCAGCAGCCAAGGGGGGGCCTACGAGCAGTACTTC.